This T cell receptor (beta chain) is drawn from a study of blood T cell repertoires in COVID-19. Authors' data handling: Estimation of nucleated cell counts relied on the amplification of reference gene primers. The data were produced by immunoSEQ multiplex PCR, yet TCRdb's version contains in-frame clones alone and is incomplete. V and J calls and clone size are given by that table; D and trimming were obtained from the DNA. This sample yields around 310,000 clones, of which roughly 86% are seen a single time; more than 9% belongs to the top ten. Participant age was roughly 18 to 90 years, and participants resided in roughly 25 US areas. Cohort assignment relied on participant-reported clinical history. Germline CDR1 reads KGHDR; CDR2 reads SFDVKD. This CDR3 comprises 14 residues. V lost 6 bases, J lost 6 bases, and 14 bases lay in between.

This clonotype was obtained from a woman in her twenties or thirties who had recovered from COVID-19. The specimen sequenced was PBMCs or T cells enriched from blood (not recorded which). The gene calls are TRBV24-1 and TRBJ1-5; D unclear. DNA for the CDR3: TGTGCCACCAGTTCCGGCGGGAGCGGTCAGCCCCAGCATTTT. Protein: CATSSGGSGQPQHF.